The 29 T cell receptor beta chains below come from one sample, sequenced in a study of CD8 T cells in ankylosing spondylitis. TCRdb re-called the 5' RACE reads with MiXCR, one entry per CDR3 protein. The table has 40,000 or so distinct CDR3 sequences, 2.5% to 3% seen once. The sample consisted of blood, either unsorted or a sorted T cell fraction (not recorded which). These receptors were collected from a male donor with ankylosing spondylitis or in good health (not recorded which).

This clonotype has at least ten counts. The rearrangement uses TRBV9 and TRBJ2-1; the match to TRBD2 covers 9 bases. Germline lookup yields CDR1 SGDLS and CDR2 YYNGEE. After removal of 1 base from V and 7 bases from J, the junction contained 3 bases not matched to a gene. The CDR3 extends over 14 amino acids. The CDR3 DNA reads TGTGCCAGCAGCGTACGTAGCGGGAGTAATGAGCAGTTCTTC. The encoded protein is CASSVRSGSNEQFF.

This clonotype was picked up many times. CDR3 protein: CASSVSGTRYNEQFF. CDR3 DNA: TGTGCCAGCAGCGTCTCCGGGACGCGCTACAATGAGCAGTTCTTC. This chain connects TRBV9 to TRBJ2-1; D assignment may be TRBD1 or TRBD2 (5 bases each). V was cut by 2 bases and J by 3 bases, with 12 bases left in between. CDR3 length: 15 residues. CDR1 is SGDLS, CDR2 YYNGEE, per germline.

This clonotype was picked up many times. This chain connects TRBV9 to TRBJ2-7, with 9 positions matching TRBD1. The CDR3 length is 14 residues. Germline CDR1 reads SGDLS; CDR2 reads YYNGEE. V lost 3 bases, J lost 6 bases, and 7 bases stayed unmatched. The chain's CDR3 is CASSAGTGHGEQYF. The CDR3 coding sequence is TGTGCCAGCAGCGCCGGGACAGGGCACGGCGAGCAGTACTTC. The full variable domain, with the rest looked up from reference TRBV9 and TRBJ2-7, is DSGVTQTPKHLITATGQRVTLRCSPRSGDLSVYWYQQSLDQGLQFLIQYYNGEERAKGNILERFSAQQFPDLHSELNLSSLELGDSALYFCASSAGTGHGEQYFGPGTRLTVT.

At least ten counts were recorded for this clonotype. This rearrangement joins TRBV9 to TRBJ1-4; D gene uncertain. This CDR3 is 14 amino acids long. The germline V gene has CDR1 SGDLS and CDR2 YYNGEE. Trimming removed 3 bases from V and 3 bases from J, with 9 bases in between. The CDR3 nucleotides are TGTGCCAGCAGCGATAAGAGTTCTAATGAAAAACTGTTTTTT. Translating it yields CASSDKSSNEKLFF.

This clonotype showed up many times. This rearrangement joins TRBV9 to TRBJ2-1; D possibly corresponds to TRBD1 (5 bases). V lost 4 bases and J 6 bases, leaving 14 bases between the germline ends. The CDR3 runs 14 residues. Germline CDR1 reads SGDLS; CDR2 reads YYNGEE. The CDR3, as DNA: TGTGCCAGCAGCCGAGTGCGGACAACCAATGAGCAGTTCTTC. As protein: CASSRVRTTNEQFF.

The CDR3 here is CASSVALGEAFF. The DNA for the CDR3 is TGTGCCAGCAGCGTCGCCCTAGGCGAAGCTTTCTTT. The chain carries TRBV9 and TRBJ1-1, with no clear D. The CDR3 spans 12 residues. The germline CDR1 and CDR2 sequences are SGDLS and YYNGEE. The V and J ends lost 2 bases and 8 bases respectively, with 10 bases between them.

This clonotype was observed at least ten times. The chain joins TRBV9 to TRBJ2-1; 10 nucleotides agree with TRBD2. This CDR3 comprises 16 residues. The V segment lost 5 bases and the J segment 6 bases; nucleotides outside the gene matches: 11. The V gene's germline CDR1 is SGDLS and CDR2 YYNGEE. The CDR3 DNA reads as TGTGCCAGCAGTTACCTGAGCGGGAGGGCCTTCAATGAGCAGTTCTTC. It specifies CASSYLSGRAFNEQFF.

At least ten counts were recorded for this clonotype. This chain links TRBV9 with TRBJ2-5; 7 bases agree with TRBD2. V was pared by 3 bases and J by 4 bases, with 0 bases of the junction left unmatched. The germline CDR1 and CDR2 sequences are SGDLS and YYNGEE. The CDR3 spans 12 residues. CDR3 sequence: CASSGGGETQYF. DNA for the CDR3: TGTGCCAGCAGCGGGGGGGGAGAGACCCAGTACTTC.

This clonotype was counted ten times or more. In DNA form, the CDR3 reads TGTGCCAGCAGCGTAGCGACCACAGATACGCAGTATTTT. Translating gives CASSVATTDTQYF. The chain is built from TRBV9 and TRBJ2-3; the D is unclear. Per the germline V gene, CDR1 is SGDLS and CDR2 is YYNGEE. Trimming shortened V by 0 bases and J by 2 bases, and 4 bases separated the two germline ends. CDR3 size: 13 residues. Full variable domain (outside the CDR3, taken from reference TRBV9 and TRBJ2-3): DSGVTQTPKHLITATGQRVTLRCSPRSGDLSVYWYQQSLDQGLQFLIQYYNGEERAKGNILERFSAQQFPDLHSELNLSSLELGDSALYFCASSVATTDTQYFGPGTRLTVL.

This clonotype was observed many times. V is TRBV9 and J is TRBJ2-3, with a possible D match to TRBD2 (6 bases). Deletions cut 0 bases from V and 1 base from J, with 15 bases between. Germline loops: CDR1 SGDLS, CDR2 YYNGEE. CDR3 length equals 17 residues. The CDR3 protein is CASSVAGRRGGTDTQYF. The CDR3 DNA is TGTGCCAGCAGCGTAGCGGGGAGGCGCGGGGGCACAGATACGCAGTATTTT. The entire variable domain, with the rest obtained from reference TRBV9 and TRBJ2-3, is as follows: DSGVTQTPKHLITATGQRVTLRCSPRSGDLSVYWYQQSLDQGLQFLIQYYNGEERAKGNILERFSAQQFPDLHSELNLSSLELGDSALYFCASSVAGRRGGTDTQYFGPGTRLTVL.

This clonotype occurred many times. The J gene is TRBJ2-1, the V gene TRBV9; D perhaps matches TRBD1 (5 bases). V lost 3 bases and J 2 bases, leaving 9 bases between the germline ends. The CDR3 extends over 14 amino acids. CDR1 SGDLS and CDR2 YYNGEE come from the germline V gene. The CDR3 region is CASSASGTYNEQFF. The CDR3 nucleotides read TGTGCCAGCAGCGCTTCAGGGACCTACAATGAGCAGTTCTTC.

This clonotype came up many times. This chain joins TRBV9 and TRBJ2-1; tentatively, D is TRBD1 (6 bases). Germline assignment: CDR1 SGDLS and CDR2 YYNGEE. Between the trimmed V and J ends, which lost 0 bases and 1 base, there was a span of 8 bases. CDR3 length: 15 amino acids. CDR3 sequence reads: CASSVDRVSYNEQFF. In DNA, the CDR3 is TGTGCCAGCAGCGTAGACAGGGTTTCCTACAATGAGCAGTTCTTC.

Ten or more counts support this clonotype. The rearrangement joins TRBV9 to TRBJ1-4; maybe TRBD1 (6 bases). The CDR3 is made up of 14 amino acids. Trimming removed 2 bases from V and 5 bases from J, with 10 bases in between. Germline values: CDR1 SGDLS, CDR2 YYNGEE. This chain's CDR3 is CASSVGAGNEKLFF. CDR3 nucleotide sequence: TGTGCCAGCAGCGTGGGGGCCGGGAATGAAAAACTGTTTTTT.

This clonotype came up many times. CDR3 in DNA: TGTGCCAGCAGCCCCGGGCGGGGGGCGCGGGAGCAGTACTTC. It codes for CASSPGRGAREQYF. The chain recombines TRBV9 with TRBJ2-7; TRBD2 matches 8 bases. This CDR3 comprises 14 residues. Germline CDR1 is SGDLS and CDR2 is YYNGEE. Germline trimming cut 4 bases from V and 7 bases from J; bases unmatched to any gene: 10.

This clonotype was detected many times. The chain couples TRBV9 to TRBJ2-1; D is unclear. Trimming stripped 3 bases from V and 9 bases from J, with 16 bases between. Germline CDR1 SGDLS, CDR2 YYNGEE. The CDR3 extends over 14 amino acids. The CDR3 nucleotides read TGTGCCAGCAGCGCGCCGCGAAGCCCTTCTGAGCAGTTCTTC. Its protein product is CASSAPRSPSEQFF.

This clonotype has at least ten counts. The rearrangement links TRBV9 to TRBJ2-7; the match to TRBD2 covers 11 bases. CDR3 length equals 19 residues. Per the germline V gene, CDR1 is SGDLS and CDR2 is YYNGEE. The V gene end was trimmed by 0 bases and the J gene end by 5 bases; junction bases not matched to a gene: 16. The CDR3, as DNA: TGTGCCAGCAGCGTAGGTGCTAGCGGGAGGTCGTTTTTACCCCACGAGCAGTACTTC. Translation: CASSVGASGRSFLPHEQYF.

This clonotype appeared many times. This chain uses TRBV9 with TRBJ2-1; D is ambiguous. CDR1 is SGDLS and CDR2 is YYNGEE in the germline V gene. V gave up 4 bases and J gave up 1 base, with 12 bases separating them. The CDR3 runs 15 residues. The CDR3 region has the DNA TGTGCCAGCAGCCGCACGGTAGGGTCCTACAATGAGCAGTTCTTC. Encoded protein: CASSRTVGSYNEQFF.

This clonotype appeared many times. V gene TRBV9 combines with J gene TRBJ1-1; D call uncertain. Germline values: CDR1 SGDLS, CDR2 YYNGEE. Trimming took off 0 bases at V and 1 base at J, with 7 bases between the two ends. There are 14 residues in the CDR3. CDR3 nucleotide sequence: TGTGCCAGCAGCGTAGTCCCGGGGAACACTGAAGCTTTCTTT. Residues: CASSVVPGNTEAFF. The full variable domain, completed using reference TRBV9 and TRBJ1-1, is DSGVTQTPKHLITATGQRVTLRCSPRSGDLSVYWYQQSLDQGLQFLIQYYNGEERAKGNILERFSAQQFPDLHSELNLSSLELGDSALYFCASSVVPGNTEAFFGQGTRLTVV.

The J gene is TRBJ2-3, the V gene TRBV9, with D hard to call. Germline CDR1 is SGDLS and CDR2 is YYNGEE. The CDR3 sequence is 14 residues long. Trimming shortened V by 3 bases and J by 1 base, and 9 bases separated the two germline ends. CDR3 residues: CASSATSRTDTQYF. CDR3 nucleotides: TGTGCCAGCAGCGCTACCTCCCGCACAGATACGCAGTATTTT.

This clonotype came up many times. The chain recombines TRBV9 with TRBJ2-7; tentatively, D is TRBD1 (7 bases). This CDR3 contains 17 residues. CDR1 and CDR2 from the germline V gene are SGDLS and YYNGEE. Trimming stripped 0 bases from V and 4 bases from J, with 20 bases between. The CDR3 DNA follows: TGTGCCAGCAGCGTAGTAGAGGGGGCGGCTAGCGCGTACGAGCAGTACTTC. This encodes CASSVVEGAASAYEQYF. The whole variable domain, remainder taken from reference TRBV9 and TRBJ2-7, is DSGVTQTPKHLITATGQRVTLRCSPRSGDLSVYWYQQSLDQGLQFLIQYYNGEERAKGNILERFSAQQFPDLHSELNLSSLELGDSALYFCASSVVEGAASAYEQYFGPGTRLTVT.

There are many counts of this clonotype. The V gene is TRBV9, the J gene TRBJ1-4; D may be TRBD1 (5 bases). CDR1 is SGDLS, CDR2 YYNGEE, per germline. This CDR3 spans 14 amino acids. Trimming stripped 0 bases from V and 7 bases from J, with 10 bases between. CDR3 coding DNA: TGTGCCAGCAGCGTAGGAGAGGGGTCTGAAAAACTGTTTTTT. Its translation: CASSVGEGSEKLFF.

This clonotype has at least ten counts. Here the CDR3 DNA reads TGTGCCAGCTCTCTAGGGCCCCTCCGGGAGACCCAGTACTTC. It translates to CASSLGPLRETQYF. J is TRBJ2-5 and V is TRBV9; no definite D call. In germline, CDR1 is SGDLS, CDR2 YYNGEE. The CDR3 contains 14 residues. V lost 7 bases to trimming and J lost 5 bases, with 18 bases between them.

This clonotype has a count of ten or more. The V and J genes are TRBV9 and TRBJ2-1; 7 positions agree with TRBD1. The junction had 5 bases not matched to a gene; V was cut back by 1 base and J by 7 bases. This CDR3 contains 14 residues. The germline CDR1 and CDR2 sequences are SGDLS and YYNGEE. CDR3: CASSVSGTANEQFF. The DNA of the CDR3 is TGTGCCAGCAGCGTATCCGGGACAGCTAATGAGCAGTTCTTC.

This clonotype was detected many times. The rearrangement uses TRBV9 and TRBJ2-3; 7 bases align to TRBD2. Germline-derived CDR1 and CDR2 are SGDLS and YYNGEE. The CDR3 contains 16 residues. The V gene end was trimmed by 4 bases and the J gene end by 0 bases; junction bases not matched to a gene: 8. This chain's CDR3 is CASSPQSGASTDTQYF. In nucleotides, the CDR3 is TGTGCCAGCAGCCCCCAAAGCGGGGCTAGCACAGATACGCAGTATTTT.

This clonotype was seen at least ten times. This rearrangement joins TRBV9 to TRBJ2-7; D is ambiguous. This CDR3 is 13 amino acids long. The germline V gene has CDR1 SGDLS and CDR2 YYNGEE. The V end lost 4 bases, the J end lost 4 bases, and 12 bases lay between the germline ends. The CDR3 region has the DNA TGTGCCAGCAGCCCATCCCCCGGGTACGAGCAGTACTTC. It codes for CASSPSPGYEQYF.

This clonotype was detected many times. V gene TRBV9 combines with J gene TRBJ1-1, with 12 bases matching TRBD1. In germline, CDR1 is SGDLS, CDR2 YYNGEE. CDR3 length equals 17 residues. Trimming cost V 3 bases and J 1 base; bases outside gene matches: 7. CDR3 bases: TGTGCCAGCAGCGAGTCCGGGACAGGGGGCTGGAACACTGAAGCTTTCTTT. Translating gives CASSESGTGGWNTEAFF.

This clonotype was seen a handful of times. This chain joins TRBV9 and TRBJ1-1; TRBD1 aligns across 9 bases. CDR1 is SGDLS and CDR2 is YYNGEE in the germline V gene. This CDR3 is 17 amino acids long. The V segment lost 3 bases and the J segment 4 bases; nucleotides outside the gene matches: 13. The CDR3 sequence: CASSGTGQGGGGTEAFF. CDR3 DNA sequence: TGTGCCAGCAGCGGGACGGGACAGGGAGGGGGTGGCACTGAAGCTTTCTTT.

This clonotype came up many times. The chain has TRBV9 and TRBJ2-4; 11 bases align to TRBD1. V lost 0 bases and J lost 9; bases outside the gene matches: 2. The length of the CDR3 is 14 residues. Germline V lookup: CDR1 SGDLS, CDR2 YYNGEE. The CDR3 coding sequence is TGTGCCAGCAGCGTAGTCGGGACAGGGGGCATTCAGTACTTC. It translates to CASSVVGTGGIQYF.

This clonotype was detected many times. This chain connects TRBV23-1 to TRBJ2-7; D is uncertain. TRBV23-1 is noted as an ORF with a role that remains uncertain. Trimming left V 6 bases short and J 3 bases short, with 9 bases between. The CDR3 length is 12 residues. This CDR3 reads CASRHSLYEQYF. As DNA, the CDR3 is TGCGCCAGCAGACATTCCCTCTACGAGCAGTACTTC.